This TCR beta chain came from a study of technical replicates of blood from a few donors. Repertoires were generated with immunoSEQ multiplex PCR, while TCRdb's copy carries only in-frame clones and drops some. The data show roughly 82,000 clones, 96% seen once. The V gene's germline CDR1 is LGHNA and CDR2 YNFKEQ. V lost 1 base to trimming and J lost 3 bases, with 15 bases between them. There are 16 residues in the CDR3. The chain recombines TRBV4-2 with TRBJ1-2, with D possibly TRBD1 on 6 matching bases. The sample was T cells isolated from PBMCs. This clonotype was sampled from a human donor in good health. The CDR3 DNA follows: TGTGCCAGCAGCCAAGGGACAGTCACCGGGGACTATGGCTACACCTTC. It specifies CASSQGTVTGDYGYTF.